A single sample is the source of the 12 T cell receptor beta chains below, sequenced in a study of neoadjuvant nivolumab and ipilimumab in lung cancer. Produced via immunoSEQ multiplex PCR; TCRdb's table is partial and in-frame only. The table lists tens of thousands of clones, more than 85% of them singletons, with approximately 3.5% in the top ten. Sequencing was performed on blood, taken before neoadjuvant nivolumab, alone or with ipilimumab. Source of these receptors: an adult with non-small cell lung cancer. Some clones in this sample may be carry-over from other donors' samples.

This clone occurred once. This rearrangement joins TRBV29-1 to TRBJ2-7; D is unclear. This CDR3 spans 11 amino acids. Germline V lookup: CDR1 SQVTM, CDR2 ANQGSEA. The ends were cut back, 6 bases at V and 4 bases at J, with 10 bases in the middle. The CDR3 reads CSVKQDYEQYF. The CDR3 nucleotides read TGCAGCGTCAAACAAGATTACGAGCAGTACTTC.

V gene TRBV5-1 combines with J gene TRBJ1-2, with D possibly being TRBD1 (5 bases). The germline CDR1 and CDR2 sequences are SGHRS and YFSETQ. The CDR3 length is 15 residues. The germline V and J ends were trimmed by 0 bases and 1 base, with 10 bases remaining between them. CDR3 nucleotides: TGCGCCAGCAGCTTGGTGGCAGGGAATAACTATGGCTACACCTTC. It encodes CASSLVAGNNYGYTF.

The genes are TRBV7-2 and TRBJ2-6; no definite D call. CDR1 is SGHTA and CDR2 is FQGNSA in the germline V gene. The CDR3 totals 13 residues. V was clipped by 6 bases and J by 1 base, with 4 bases between them. CDR3 loop: CASRQSGANVLTF. The CDR3 coding sequence is TGTGCCAGCAGACAGTCTGGGGCCAACGTCCTGACTTTC.

The J gene is TRBJ2-1, the V gene TRBV4-1; 9 bases line up with TRBD1. The CDR3 sequence is 16 residues long. Germline trimming cut 3 bases from V and 4 bases from J; bases unmatched to any gene: 7. Germline CDR1 is MGHRA and CDR2 is YSYEKL. The chain's CDR3 is CASSHPGQGYYNEQFF. CDR3 DNA sequence: TGCGCCAGCAGCCACCCGGGACAGGGCTATTACAATGAGCAGTTCTTC.

The genes are TRBV29-1 and TRBJ2-7; D gene ambiguous. This CDR3 has 12 amino acids. Germline loops: CDR1 SQVTM, CDR2 ANQGSEA. The V and J ends lost 2 bases and 0 bases respectively, with 5 bases between them. As DNA, the CDR3 is TGCAGCGTTGAAAAGGGCTCCTACGAGCAGTACTTC. This encodes CSVEKGSYEQYF.

The chain carries TRBV2 and TRBJ2-3; 10 positions agree with TRBD2. CDR3 length: 17 amino acids. J lost 5 bases, V lost 7 bases, and 15 bases had no gene match. Germline values: CDR1 SNHLY, CDR2 FYNNEI. The CDR3 region is CASINLLAGEGRDTQYF. CDR3 DNA: TGTGCCAGCATCAATCTCCTAGCGGGAGAGGGAAGAGATACGCAGTATTTT. Full variable domain (outside the CDR3, taken from reference TRBV2 and TRBJ2-3): EPEVTQTPSHQVTQMGQEVILRCVPISNHLYFYWYRQILGQKVEFLVSFYNNEISEKSEIFDDQFSVERPDGSNFTLKIRSTKLEDSAMYFCASINLLAGEGRDTQYFGPGTRLTVL.

A remark on this clone: At one end the junction does not follow the germline gene, possibly because of a read error. The V call is TRBV7-7, the J call TRBJ2-5; TRBD2 might be the D (6 bases). This CDR3 contains 15 residues. Germline V lookup: CDR1 SSHAT, CDR2 FNYEAQ (reference sequence). The DNA for the CDR3 is TGTGCTAGCAGCTTAGGCGGGGCCTACCAAGAGACCCAGTACTTC. Amino acid sequence: CASSLGGAYQETQYF.

The count of this clone is one. This sequence joins TRBV20-1 and TRBJ1-4; D unresolved. Per germline, CDR1 DFQATT and CDR2 SNEGSKA (reference sequence). Trimming pared 3 bases from V and 5 bases from J, leaving 4 bases between. The CDR3 consists of 11 residues. CDR3 sequence reads: CSASYNEKLFF. Here the CDR3 DNA reads TGCAGTGCTAGCTACAATGAAAAACTGTTTTTT.

This chain uses TRBV18 with TRBJ2-3, with D unresolved. The CDR3 contains 14 residues. Germline V gives CDR1 KGHSH, CDR2 LQKENI. V gave up 1 base and J gave up 6 bases, with 11 bases separating them. Here the CDR3 reads CASSPLNLLDTQYF. The DNA for the CDR3 is TGTGCCAGCTCACCACTCAACCTTTTGGATACGCAGTATTTT. The full variable domain, with the rest looked up from reference TRBV18 and TRBJ2-3, is NAGVMQNPRHLVRRRGQEARLRCSPMKGHSHVYWYRQLPEEGLKFMVYLQKENIIDESGMPKERFSAEFPKEGPSILRIQQVVRGDSAAYFCASSPLNLLDTQYFGPGTRLTVL.

This clone has more than one count but fewer than ten. The gene calls are TRBV19 and TRBJ1-2; D remains unclear. This CDR3 is built from 14 residues. Looked up from germline, CDR1 is LNHDA and CDR2 is SQIVND (reference sequence). V gave up 7 bases and J gave up 8 bases, with 20 bases separating them. CDR3 region: CASTTGTAIRGYTF. The CDR3 nucleotides are TGTGCCAGTACCACTGGAACGGCCATAAGAGGCTACACCTTC.

About this clone: Sequence at one end of the junction differs from germline and may be a read error. The chain links TRBV6-6 to TRBJ1-2; TRBD1 matches at 9 bases. Germline V CDR1 and CDR2: MNHNY, SVGAGI (reference sequence). This CDR3 is built from 10 residues. The DNA of the CDR3 is TGTGCCAGCTTGGGAACAGGGGGCCACTTC. This sequence encodes CASLGTGGHF.

This chain links TRBV6-6 with TRBJ2-7, with 8 bases identical to TRBD2. The CDR3 runs 14 residues. Trimming removed 6 bases from V and 3 bases from J; junction bases left unmatched: 7. Germline V gene data show CDR1 as MNHNY and CDR2 as SVGAGI (reference sequence). CDR3 loop: CASRSAGAGYEQYF. CDR3 nucleotide sequence: TGTGCCAGCAGGTCAGCGGGAGCCGGCTACGAGCAGTACTTC.